The clone carrying this T cell receptor beta chain came up a few times. Antigen: not known. The junction had 14 bases not matched to a gene; V was cut back by 7 bases and J by 4 bases. The CDR3 spans 16 residues. Germline values: CDR1 SQVTM, CDR2 ANQGSEA. The source of the sample is a study of beta chain features in type 1 diabetes. Across the study: Investigators examined 85 million to 110 million sorted cells across all samples.

General study findings and limits: Shorter TCRB CDR3s, moderately but significantly so, marked every one of the four CD4+ subsets in Type 1 diabetes patients.

Expressed TCRB transcripts were sequenced because the isolated RNA had all been reverse transcribed beforehand. Profiled with immunoSEQ multiplex PCR; TCRdb holds only in-frame clones, not every one. Of hundreds of thousands of clones listed, about an eighth are singletons. V gene TRBV29-1 combines with J gene TRBJ1-2, with 11 bases that match TRBD1. Material: naive CD4+ T cells from blood. The TCR originated in a man younger than 30 with type 1 diabetes. Here the CDR3 reads CSDTRAGTGGSYGYTF. The CDR3 coding sequence is TGCAGCGACACCCGAGCCGGGACAGGGGGATCCTATGGCTACACCTTC. Based on the CDR3 plus reference TRBV29-1 and TRBJ1-2, the full variable domain is SAVISQKPSRDICQRGTSLTIQCQVDSQVTMMFWYRQQPGQSLTLIATANQGSEATYESGFVIDKFPISRPNLTFSTLTVSNMSPEDSSIYLCSDTRAGTGGSYGYTFGSGTRLTVV.